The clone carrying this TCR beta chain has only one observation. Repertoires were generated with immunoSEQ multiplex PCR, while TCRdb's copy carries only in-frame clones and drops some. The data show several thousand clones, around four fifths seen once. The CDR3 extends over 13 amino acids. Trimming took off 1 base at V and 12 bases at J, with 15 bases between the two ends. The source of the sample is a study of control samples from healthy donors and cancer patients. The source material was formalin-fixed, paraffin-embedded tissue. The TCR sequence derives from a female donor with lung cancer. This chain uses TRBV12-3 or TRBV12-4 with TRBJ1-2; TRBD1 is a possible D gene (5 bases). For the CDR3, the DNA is TGTGCCAGCAGTTTAGGGTCAGGGTATTCCCACACCTTC. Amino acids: CASSLGSGYSHTF.